This T cell receptor (beta chain) is from a study of blood T cell repertoires in COVID-19. About the study: Sample material is recorded as cDNA or gDNA derived from T cells, B-cell-depleted T cells, or PBMCs.

Germline trimming cut 6 bases from V and 1 base from J; bases unmatched to any gene: 8. Germline assignment: CDR1 SNHLY and CDR2 FYNNEI. The CDR3 consists of 15 residues. In the source study's methods: Estimated nucleated cell counts came from reference gene primer amplification. Measured with immunoSEQ multiplex PCR; TCRdb has only the in-frame clones, and not every one. V, J and clone size are taken as reported in that table, and D and trimming were inferred from the DNA itself. Of over 85,000 clones listed, roughly 82% were seen once; the top ten hold 4.5%. What was sequenced was peripheral blood. V gene TRBV2 combines with J gene TRBJ2-7; TRBD2 matches at 8 bases. The TCR sequence derives from a human donor in a cohort sampled during active COVID-19. CDR3 coding DNA: TGTGCCAGCAGCCAGAGGAGCGGGGGATCCTACGAGCAGTACTTC. Translated, it gives CASSQRSGGSYEQYF.